One and the same sample provided the 30 T cell receptor beta chains below, sequenced in a study of shared clonotypes between healthy human individuals. Sequenced by immunoSEQ multiplex PCR; TCRdb stores in-frame clones only, minus some. The table has a few million clones, approximately 95% seen once. Input material: naive CD4+ T cells from PBMCs. Noted subset: CD45RA+ positively selected. The receptors stem from a man between 18 and 29 years old in good health. Some clones in this sample may be carry-over from other donors' samples.

J is TRBJ1-1 and V is TRBV7-3, with TRBD1 identical over 9 bases. The CDR3 is 13 residues long. Germline V gene data show CDR1 as SGHTA and CDR2 as FQGTGA. V lost 3 bases to trimming and J lost 7 bases; unmatched junction nucleotides: 3. The DNA for the CDR3 is TGTGCCAGCAGCTTCCGGACAGGGGATGAAGCTTTCTTT. It specifies CASSFRTGDEAFF.

The CDR3 loop is CASSKGQLNTGELFF. Here the CDR3 DNA reads TGCGCCAGCAGCAAGGGACAGCTGAACACCGGGGAGCTGTTTTTT. This chain connects TRBV5-1 to TRBJ2-2; 7 nucleotides agree with TRBD1. The CDR3 contains 15 residues. Germline CDR1 and CDR2: SGHRS and YFSETQ. V was pared by 4 bases and J by 1 base, with 4 bases of the junction left unmatched.

This chain joins TRBV27 and TRBJ2-3, with TRBD1 matching 7 bases. Germline-derived CDR1 and CDR2 are MNHEY and SMNVEV (reference sequence). The CDR3 loop spans 14 amino acids. Germline trimming cut 2 bases from V and 4 bases from J; bases unmatched to any gene: 3. The CDR3 reads CASSLRQGPDTQYF. The CDR3 region has the DNA TGTGCCAGCAGTTTAAGACAGGGTCCAGATACGCAGTATTTT.

This sequence joins TRBV4-1 and TRBJ1-6; D remains unclear. The V gene's germline CDR1 is MGHRA and CDR2 YSYEKL. The CDR3 extends over 14 amino acids. V lost 0 bases and J 10 bases, leaving 10 bases between the germline ends. DNA for the CDR3: TGCGCCAGCAGCCAAGAGGCAGCGAGCTCACCCCTCCACTTT. Translating it yields CASSQEAASSPLHF.

The gene calls are TRBV6-5 and TRBJ2-1; the match to TRBD2 covers 8 bases. Germline-derived CDR1 and CDR2 are MNHEY and SVGAGI. V gave up 6 bases and J gave up 4 bases; unmatched junction bases: 8. The CDR3 is 15 amino acids. CDR3 residues: CASRRTLAAYNEQFF. DNA of the CDR3: TGTGCCAGCAGAAGGACACTAGCGGCTTACAATGAGCAGTTCTTC.

This rearrangement joins TRBV6-6 to TRBJ2-5; D unclear. From germline, CDR1 is MNHNY and CDR2 SVGAGI (reference sequence). With 6 bases removed from V and 2 bases from J, the gap between germline ends came to 10 bases. The CDR3 spans 13 residues. The CDR3: CASSYNVQETQYF. The CDR3 DNA is TGTGCCAGCAGCTACAATGTGCAAGAGACCCAGTACTTC.

The rearrangement joins TRBV28 to TRBJ2-7, with 7 bases that match TRBD2. With V trimmed by 5 bases and J by 6 bases, 4 bases remained unmatched. The germline gives CDR1 MDHEN, CDR2 SYDVKM. This CDR3 spans 12 amino acids. As DNA, the CDR3 is TGTGCCAGCAGTCCTCCTAGCGGCGAGCAGTACTTC. As protein: CASSPPSGEQYF.

J is TRBJ1-2 and V is TRBV10-3; a weak D match, TRBD1 (6 bases). Germline V gene sequence: CDR1 ENHRY, CDR2 SYGVKD. The ends were cut back, 4 bases at V and 2 bases at J, with 20 bases in the middle. The CDR3 extends over 17 amino acids. The CDR3 region is CAISVPTGWGPNYGYTF. The CDR3 DNA sequence: TGTGCCATCAGTGTCCCCACGGGTTGGGGGCCGAACTATGGCTACACCTTC.

The genes are TRBV4-1 and TRBJ1-1; a weak D match, TRBD1 (6 bases). CDR3 size: 13 residues. CDR1 is MGHRA, CDR2 YSYEKL, per germline. V lost 2 bases, J lost 5 bases, and 9 bases lay in between. The CDR3 nucleotides are TGCGCCAGCAGCCAAACAGGGAGGACTGAAGCTTTCTTT. Translated: CASSQTGRTEAFF.

The genes are TRBV11-2 and TRBJ2-2; possibly TRBD2 for D (5 bases). Germline assignment: CDR1 SGHAT and CDR2 FQNNGV. The CDR3 runs to 15 residues. V gave up 0 bases and J gave up 2 bases, with 7 bases separating them. The CDR3 reads CASSLEAVNTGELFF. The CDR3 DNA sequence: TGTGCCAGCAGCTTAGAAGCGGTAAACACCGGGGAGCTGTTTTTT.

This clone was seen once. This chain joins TRBV2 and TRBJ2-7; D assignment may be TRBD1 or TRBD2 (5 bases each). The V and J ends lost 8 bases and 7 bases respectively, with 15 bases between them. The CDR3 is made up of 12 amino acids. Germline loops: CDR1 SNHLY, CDR2 FYNNEI. The CDR3 loop reads CASQGDPTEQYF. The CDR3, as DNA: TGTGCCAGCCAAGGGGACCCCACGGAGCAGTACTTC.

This clone came up once. This sequence joins TRBV10-3 and TRBJ2-3, with 9 bases that match TRBD1. The CDR3 has 17 residues. V shed 0 bases, J shed 7 bases, and the junction held 11 bases outside the gene matches. Germline V lookup: CDR1 ENHRY, CDR2 SYGVKD. CDR3 nucleotide sequence: TGTGCCATCAGTGAGTCGGAGGGGACAGGGTCCCCATATACGCAGTATTTT. It specifies CAISESEGTGSPYTQYF.

V is TRBV28 and J is TRBJ1-2; a possible D gene is TRBD1 (5 bases). CDR1 and CDR2 (germline): MDHEN, SYDVKM. V lost 3 bases, J lost 7 bases, and 15 bases lay in between. CDR3 length: 14 residues. This CDR3 is CASSLRSFGAGYTF. The CDR3 nucleotides are TGTGCCAGCAGTTTGCGTTCATTTGGGGCTGGCTACACCTTC.

The V call is TRBV7-9, the J call TRBJ1-4; no clear D gene. Germline V gene sequence: CDR1 SEHNR, CDR2 FQNEAQ (reference sequence). V gave up 1 base and J gave up 7 bases, with 10 bases separating them. This CDR3 is built from 14 residues. CDR3 sequence reads: CASSLGLIREKLFF. The CDR3 region has the DNA TGTGCCAGCAGCTTAGGACTGATTCGTGAAAAACTGTTTTTT.

To note about this clone: The same CDR3 can be traced to other DNA sequences in this sample. The chain employs TRBV2 and TRBJ1-5; D call uncertain. CDR1 is SNHLY and CDR2 is FYNNEI in the germline V gene. The CDR3 consists of 14 residues. Trimming removed 3 bases from V and 0 bases from J, with 6 bases in between. CDR3 in DNA: TGTGCCAGCAGTGACAGCAATAGCAATCAGCCCCAGCATTTT. This gives the protein CASSDSNSNQPQHF.

This clone was detected only once. This chain joins TRBV5-6 and TRBJ1-2; D possibly corresponds to TRBD1 (6 bases). Germline values: CDR1 SGHDT, CDR2 YYEEEE. V lost 4 bases and J 4 bases, leaving 14 bases between the germline ends. The CDR3 spans 14 residues. The CDR3 region is CASSTEQGFYGYTF. CDR3 in DNA: TGTGCCAGCAGCACCGAACAGGGATTCTATGGCTACACCTTC.

The V gene is TRBV29-1, the J gene TRBJ2-5, with D possibly being TRBD1 (6 bases). The CDR3 consists of 13 residues. Trimming shortened V by 2 bases and J by 5 bases, and 12 bases separated the two germline ends. The germline V gene encodes CDR1 SQVTM and CDR2 ANQGSEA. In nucleotides, the CDR3 is TGCAGCGTTGAACCCCCAGGGGTCGAGACCCAGTACTTC. This translates into CSVEPPGVETQYF. Based on the CDR3 plus reference TRBV29-1 and TRBJ2-5, the full variable domain is SAVISQKPSRDICQRGTSLTIQCQVDSQVTMMFWYRQQPGQSLTLIATANQGSEATYESGFVIDKFPISRPNLTFSTLTVSNMSPEDSSIYLCSVEPPGVETQYFGPGTRLLVL.

The chain is built from TRBV11-2 and TRBJ2-1, with TRBD1 matching over 8 bases. The CDR3 extends over 16 amino acids. Germline CDR1 reads SGHAT; CDR2 reads FQNNGV. V was clipped by 6 bases and J by 3 bases; unmatched bases: 10. CDR3 in amino acids: CASRTPRDRYYNEQFF. For the CDR3, the DNA is TGTGCCAGCAGAACTCCTAGGGACAGGTACTACAATGAGCAGTTCTTC.

The chain employs TRBV5-4 and TRBJ1-2; D perhaps matches TRBD1 (5 bases). The V and J ends lost 4 bases and 4 bases respectively, with 17 bases between them. Germline lookup yields CDR1 SGHNT and CDR2 YYREEE (reference sequence). The length of the CDR3 is 15 residues. The CDR3 here is CASSPSHGGIYGYTF. The CDR3 nucleotides read TGTGCCAGCAGCCCCTCCCACGGGGGGATCTATGGCTACACCTTC.

The chain couples TRBV11-3 to TRBJ2-7; D may be TRBD2 (6 bases). CDR1 and CDR2 from the germline V gene are SGHNT and YENEEA. The V gene lost 5 bases and the J gene lost 3 bases, with 20 bases spanning the gap. This CDR3 has 16 amino acids. The CDR3 sequence is CASSLLQGLLNYEQYF. DNA for the CDR3: TGTGCCAGCAGCCTTCTTCAGGGACTCCTGAACTACGAGCAGTACTTC.

This sequence joins TRBV28 and TRBJ1-1, with D maybe TRBD1 (5 bases). V was cut by 3 bases and J by 0 bases, with 14 bases left in between. The CDR3 sequence is 16 residues long. CDR1 and CDR2 from the germline V gene are MDHEN and SYDVKM. The CDR3 is CASSFGDARVNTEAFF. In DNA form, the CDR3 reads TGTGCCAGCAGTTTCGGGGACGCCCGGGTGAACACTGAAGCTTTCTTT.

The CDR3 is CASRQTQDRGQLYNEKLFF. CDR3 nucleotide sequence: TGTGCCAGCAGGCAAACCCAGGACAGGGGTCAACTCTATAATGAAAAACTGTTTTTT. The chain recombines TRBV7-3 with TRBJ1-4, with TRBD1 identical over 9 bases. V lost 6 bases and J lost 4; bases outside the gene matches: 18. The CDR3 consists of 19 residues. CDR1 and CDR2 (germline): SGHTA, FQGTGA.

The chain is built from TRBV7-2 and TRBJ2-1; 9 positions match TRBD1. The CDR3 consists of 17 residues. Germline V gene data show CDR1 as SGHTA and CDR2 as FQGNSA. With 5 bases clipped from V and 4 bases from J, the junction kept 12 bases outside the gene matches. The CDR3 is CASSVYPGQGLYNEQFF. The CDR3 region has the DNA TGTGCCAGCAGCGTTTACCCGGGACAGGGATTGTACAATGAGCAGTTCTTC. The full variable domain, with the rest looked up from reference TRBV7-2 and TRBJ2-1, is GAGVSQSPSNKVTEKGKDVELRCDPISGHTALYWYRQSLGQGLEFLIYFQGNSAPDKSGLPSDRFSAERTGGSVSTLTIQRTQQEDSAVYLCASSVYPGQGLYNEQFFGPGTRLTVL.

The V call is TRBV4-1, the J call TRBJ2-7; the match to TRBD1 covers 8 bases. The length of the CDR3 is 13 residues. V dropped 6 bases and J dropped 2; count of bases not matched to a gene: 3. Germline assignment: CDR1 MGHRA and CDR2 YSYEKL. This chain's CDR3 is CASRGTGAYEQYF. The CDR3 DNA is TGCGCCAGCAGAGGGACAGGAGCCTACGAGCAGTACTTC.

This chain links TRBV7-2 with TRBJ1-2; possibly TRBD1 for D (6 bases). This CDR3 has 17 residues. The germline V gene has CDR1 SGHTA and CDR2 FQGNSA. V lost 1 base, J lost 8 bases, and 23 bases lay in between. CDR3 sequence: CASSLVEGGSALRGYTF. CDR3 DNA sequence: TGTGCCAGCAGCTTAGTCGAGGGGGGCAGTGCGTTGAGGGGCTACACCTTC.

The rearrangement uses TRBV9 and TRBJ1-5, with 8 positions matching TRBD1. V shed 5 bases, J shed 1 base, and the junction held 17 bases outside the gene matches. The CDR3 runs to 19 residues. Germline CDR1 and CDR2: SGDLS and YYNGEE. CDR3 sequence reads: CASSDEPGTGIISNQPQHF. The CDR3 region has the DNA TGTGCCAGCAGTGATGAACCCGGGACAGGAATTATCAGCAATCAGCCCCAGCATTTT.

This rearrangement joins TRBV4-2 to TRBJ1-1; the match to TRBD1 covers 7 bases. Germline V gene sequence: CDR1 LGHNA, CDR2 YNFKEQ. Trimming took 1 base from V and 1 from J; bases not matched to a gene: 3. CDR3 length: 15 residues. The CDR3 DNA reads TGTGCCAGCAGCCAAGGCAACAGGGGGAACACTGAAGCTTTCTTT. This encodes CASSQGNRGNTEAFF.

Only a few counts were recorded for this clone. The same CDR3 is also encoded by other DNA sequences in this sample. This sequence joins TRBV28 and TRBJ1-2; D is ambiguous. The CDR3 is 11 residues long. Germline V gives CDR1 MDHEN, CDR2 SYDVKM. Trimming pared 1 base from V and 7 bases from J, leaving 4 bases between. Here the CDR3 DNA reads TGTGCCAGCAGTTTATCTTCTGGCTACACCTTC. Protein sequence: CASSLSSGYTF.

About this clone: The sample has other DNA sequences that encode this CDR3 too. V and J are TRBV28 and TRBJ1-2, with no clear D. Germline V gene sequence: CDR1 MDHEN, CDR2 SYDVKM. The CDR3 length is 11 residues. Trimming cost V 2 bases and J 8 bases, with 6 bases left between them. CDR3: CASSLVGGYTF. CDR3 nucleotides: TGTGCCAGCAGTTTAGTCGGAGGCTACACCTTC.

The chain uses TRBV18 and TRBJ1-3; D not resolved. Germline CDR1 is KGHSH and CDR2 is LQKENI. The CDR3 extends over 17 amino acids. The ends were cut back, 2 bases at V and 1 base at J, with 15 bases in the middle. The CDR3 protein is CASSPFGESQSGNTIYF. The CDR3 DNA follows: TGTGCCAGCTCACCATTCGGCGAGTCTCAATCTGGAAACACCATATATTTT.